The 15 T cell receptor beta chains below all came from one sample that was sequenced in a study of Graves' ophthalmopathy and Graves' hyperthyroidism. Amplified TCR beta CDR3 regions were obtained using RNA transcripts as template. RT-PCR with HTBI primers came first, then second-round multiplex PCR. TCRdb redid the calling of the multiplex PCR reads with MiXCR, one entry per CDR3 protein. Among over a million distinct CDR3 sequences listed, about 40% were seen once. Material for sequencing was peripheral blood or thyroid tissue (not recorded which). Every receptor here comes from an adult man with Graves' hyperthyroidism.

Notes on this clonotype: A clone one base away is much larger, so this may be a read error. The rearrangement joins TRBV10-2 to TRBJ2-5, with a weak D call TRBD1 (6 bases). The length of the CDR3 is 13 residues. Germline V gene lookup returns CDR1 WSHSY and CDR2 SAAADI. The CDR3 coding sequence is TGCTCCAGCAGCCAGGGGTTCCCAGAGACCCAGTACTTC. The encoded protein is CSSSQGFPETQYF.

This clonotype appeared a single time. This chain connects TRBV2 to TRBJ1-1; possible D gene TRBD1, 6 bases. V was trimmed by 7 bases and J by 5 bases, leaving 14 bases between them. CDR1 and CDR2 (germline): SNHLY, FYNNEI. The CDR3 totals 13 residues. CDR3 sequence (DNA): TGTGCCAGCAAAAACAGGGAAGGAACTGAAGCTTTCTTT. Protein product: CASKNREGTEAFF.

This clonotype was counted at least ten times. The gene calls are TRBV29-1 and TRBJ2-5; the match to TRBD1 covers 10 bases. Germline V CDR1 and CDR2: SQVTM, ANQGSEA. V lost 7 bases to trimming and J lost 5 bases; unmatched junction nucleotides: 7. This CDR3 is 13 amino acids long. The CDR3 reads CSARQGAGETQYF. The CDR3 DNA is TGCAGCGCCCGACAGGGGGCGGGTGAGACCCAGTACTTC. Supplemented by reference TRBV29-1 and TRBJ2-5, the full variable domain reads SAVISQKPSRDICQRGTSLTIQCQVDSQVTMMFWYRQQPGQSLTLIATANQGSEATYESGFVIDKFPISRPNLTFSTLTVSNMSPEDSSIYLCSARQGAGETQYFGPGTRLLVL.

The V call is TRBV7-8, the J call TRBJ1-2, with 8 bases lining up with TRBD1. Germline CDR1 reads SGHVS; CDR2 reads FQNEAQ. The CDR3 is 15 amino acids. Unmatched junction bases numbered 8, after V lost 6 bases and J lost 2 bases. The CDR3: CASRSGTGVNYGYTF. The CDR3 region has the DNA TGTGCCAGCAGGTCTGGGACAGGCGTGAACTATGGCTACACCTTC. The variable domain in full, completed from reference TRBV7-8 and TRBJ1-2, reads GAGVSQSPRYKVAKRGQDVALRCDPISGHVSLFWYQQALGQGPEFLTYFQNEAQLDKSGLPSDRFFAERPEGSVSTLKIQRTQQEDSAVYLCASRSGTGVNYGYTFGSGTRLTVV.

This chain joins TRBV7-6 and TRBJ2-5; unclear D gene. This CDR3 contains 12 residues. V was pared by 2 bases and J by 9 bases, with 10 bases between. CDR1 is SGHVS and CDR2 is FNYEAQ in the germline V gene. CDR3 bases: TGTGCCAGCAGCTTACCCGGTGGGCCCCAGTACTTC. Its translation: CASSLPGGPQYF.

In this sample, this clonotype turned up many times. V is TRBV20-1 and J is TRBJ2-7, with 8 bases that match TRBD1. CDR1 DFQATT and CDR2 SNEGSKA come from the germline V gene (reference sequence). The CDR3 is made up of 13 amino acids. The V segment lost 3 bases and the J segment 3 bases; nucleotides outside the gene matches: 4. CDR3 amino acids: CSARPDRVYEQYF. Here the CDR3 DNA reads TGCAGTGCTAGGCCGGACAGGGTCTACGAGCAGTACTTC.

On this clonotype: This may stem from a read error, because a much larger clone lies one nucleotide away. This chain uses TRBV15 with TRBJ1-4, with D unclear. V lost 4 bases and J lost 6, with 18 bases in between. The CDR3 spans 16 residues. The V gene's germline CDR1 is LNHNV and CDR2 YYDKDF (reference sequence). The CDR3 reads CATSTLGSPLYEKLFF. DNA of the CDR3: TGTGCCACCAGCACCCTGGGTTCCCCTTTGTATGAAAAACTGTTTTTT.

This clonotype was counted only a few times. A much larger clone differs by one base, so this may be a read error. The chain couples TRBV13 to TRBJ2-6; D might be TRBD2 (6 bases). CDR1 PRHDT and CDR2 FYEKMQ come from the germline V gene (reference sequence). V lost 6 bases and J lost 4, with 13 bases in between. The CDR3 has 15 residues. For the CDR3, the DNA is TGTGCCAGCAGTGTTTGGAGGGTGGGGGCCAACGTCCTGACTTTC. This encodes CASSVWRVGANVLTF.

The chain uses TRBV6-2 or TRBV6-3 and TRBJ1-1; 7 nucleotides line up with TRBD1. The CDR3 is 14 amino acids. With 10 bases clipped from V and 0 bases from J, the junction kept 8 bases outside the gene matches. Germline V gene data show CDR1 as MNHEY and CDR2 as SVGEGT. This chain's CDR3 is CATTGTVVNTEAFF. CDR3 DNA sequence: TGTGCCACGACAGGGACTGTTGTGAACACTGAAGCTTTCTTT.

This CDR3 reads CASNNGGAQYF. In DNA, the CDR3 is TGTGCCAGCAATAATGGAGGGGCCCAGTACTTC. The chain couples TRBV7-9 to TRBJ2-5, with D possibly matching TRBD2 (6 bases). Germline loops: CDR1 SEHNR, CDR2 FQNEAQ (reference sequence). V lost 7 bases and J 9 bases, leaving 12 bases between the germline ends. The CDR3 covers 11 residues. Complete variable domain (other parts from reference TRBV7-9 and TRBJ2-5): DTGVSQNPRHKITKRGQNVTFRCDPISEHNRLYWYRQTLGQGPEFLTYFQNEAQLEKSRLLSDRFSAERPKGSFSTLEIQRTEQGDSAMYLCASNNGGAQYFGPGTRLLVL.

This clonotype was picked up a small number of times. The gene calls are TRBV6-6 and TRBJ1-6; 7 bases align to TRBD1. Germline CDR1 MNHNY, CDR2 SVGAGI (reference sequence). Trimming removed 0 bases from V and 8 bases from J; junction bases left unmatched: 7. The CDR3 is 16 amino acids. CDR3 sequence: CASSYSTGQTYSPLHF. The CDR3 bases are TGTGCCAGCAGTTACTCGACGGGACAGACCTATTCACCCCTCCACTTT.

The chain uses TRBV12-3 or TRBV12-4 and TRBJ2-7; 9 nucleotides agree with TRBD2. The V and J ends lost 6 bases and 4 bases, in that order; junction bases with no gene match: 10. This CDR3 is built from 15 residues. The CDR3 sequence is CASRIAQSGRYEQYF. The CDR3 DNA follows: TGTGCCAGCAGGATTGCGCAAAGCGGGAGGTACGAGCAGTACTTC.

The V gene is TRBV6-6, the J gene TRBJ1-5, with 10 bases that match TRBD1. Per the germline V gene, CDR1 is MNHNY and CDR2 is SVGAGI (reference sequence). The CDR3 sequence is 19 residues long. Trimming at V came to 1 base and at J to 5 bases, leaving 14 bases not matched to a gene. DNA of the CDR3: TGTGCCAGCAGTTACTTTAAGGGGTTAGGGACAGGGGCCGATCAGCCCCAGCATTTT. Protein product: CASSYFKGLGTGADQPQHF.

In DNA, the CDR3 is TGTGCCAGCAGTTATTCCCTGACAGTGAGGAACACTGAAGCTTTCTTT. Protein product: CASSYSLTVRNTEAFF. The chain combines TRBV6-2 or TRBV6-3 with TRBJ1-1; possible D gene TRBD1, 5 bases. V lost 3 bases and J 1 base, leaving 15 bases between the germline ends. The CDR3 contains 16 residues. CDR1 MNHEY and CDR2 SVGEGT come from the germline V gene.

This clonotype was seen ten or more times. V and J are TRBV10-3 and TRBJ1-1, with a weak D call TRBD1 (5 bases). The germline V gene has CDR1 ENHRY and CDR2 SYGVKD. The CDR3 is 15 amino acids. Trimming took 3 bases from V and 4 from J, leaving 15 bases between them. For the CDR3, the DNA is TGTGCCATCAGTGATCCCCACCAGAGGGGCACTGAAGCTTTCTTT. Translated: CAISDPHQRGTEAFF.